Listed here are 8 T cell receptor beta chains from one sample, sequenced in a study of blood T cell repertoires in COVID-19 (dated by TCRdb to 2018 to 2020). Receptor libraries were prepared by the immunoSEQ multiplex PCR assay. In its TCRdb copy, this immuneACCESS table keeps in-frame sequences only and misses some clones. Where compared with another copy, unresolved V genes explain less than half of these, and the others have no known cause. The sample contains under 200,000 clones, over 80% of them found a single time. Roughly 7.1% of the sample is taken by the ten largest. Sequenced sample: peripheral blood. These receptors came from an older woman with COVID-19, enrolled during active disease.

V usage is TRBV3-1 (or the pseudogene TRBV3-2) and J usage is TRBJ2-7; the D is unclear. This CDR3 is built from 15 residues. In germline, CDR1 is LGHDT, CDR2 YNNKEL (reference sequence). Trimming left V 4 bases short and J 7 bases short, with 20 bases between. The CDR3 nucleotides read TGTGCCAGCAGCCCCCAGCCCGACTTTGGTATGGAGCAGTACTTC. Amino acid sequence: CASSPQPDFGMEQYF.

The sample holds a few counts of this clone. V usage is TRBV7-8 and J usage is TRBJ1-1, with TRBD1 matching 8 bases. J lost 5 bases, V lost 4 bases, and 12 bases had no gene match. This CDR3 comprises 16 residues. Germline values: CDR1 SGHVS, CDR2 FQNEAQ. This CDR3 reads CASSSDRAPSGTEAFF. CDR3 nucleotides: TGTGCCAGCAGCTCGGACAGGGCTCCGAGCGGGACTGAAGCTTTCTTT.

CDR3 in amino acids: CASSLKLNTEAFF. The CDR3 nucleotides are TGTGCCAGCAGTTTAAAGCTGAACACTGAAGCTTTCTTT. J is TRBJ1-1 and V is TRBV12-3 or TRBV12-4; D not certain. The CDR3 length is 13 residues. V was trimmed by 2 bases and J by 0 bases, leaving 4 bases between them.

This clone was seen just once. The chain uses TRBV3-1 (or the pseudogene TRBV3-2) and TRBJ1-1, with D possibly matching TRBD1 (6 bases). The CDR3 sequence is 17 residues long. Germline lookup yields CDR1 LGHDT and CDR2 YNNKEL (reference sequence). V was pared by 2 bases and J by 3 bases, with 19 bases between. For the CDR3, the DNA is TGTGCCAGCAGCCAAAGGGGGTGGGGGCTGGAGGACACTGAAGCTTTCTTT. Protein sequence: CASSQRGWGLEDTEAFF.

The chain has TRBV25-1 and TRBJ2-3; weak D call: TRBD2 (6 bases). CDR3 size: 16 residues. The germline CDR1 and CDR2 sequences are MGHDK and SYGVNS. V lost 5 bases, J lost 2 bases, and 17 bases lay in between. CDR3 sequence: CASSSLPGLFTDTQYF. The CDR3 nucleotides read TGTGCCAGCAGTTCCCTACCGGGACTTTTCACAGATACGCAGTATTTT.

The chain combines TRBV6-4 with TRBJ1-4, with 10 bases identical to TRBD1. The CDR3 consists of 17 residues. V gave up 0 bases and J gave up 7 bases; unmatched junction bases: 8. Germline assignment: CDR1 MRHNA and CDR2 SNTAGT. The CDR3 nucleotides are TGTGCCAGCAGTGACTCGTGCCGGGACAGGGGACCTGAAAAACTGTTTTTT. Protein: CASSDSCRDRGPEKLFF.

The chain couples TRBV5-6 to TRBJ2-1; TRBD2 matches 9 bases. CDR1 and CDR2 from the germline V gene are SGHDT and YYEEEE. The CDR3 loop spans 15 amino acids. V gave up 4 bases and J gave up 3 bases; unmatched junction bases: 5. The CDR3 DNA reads TGTGCCAGCAGCGTTAGCGGGGGCCTCTACAATGAGCAGTTCTTC. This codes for CASSVSGGLYNEQFF.

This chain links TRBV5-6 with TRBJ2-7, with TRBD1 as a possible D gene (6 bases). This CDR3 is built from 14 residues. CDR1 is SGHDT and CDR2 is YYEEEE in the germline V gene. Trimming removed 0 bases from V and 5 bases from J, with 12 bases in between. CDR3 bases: TGTGCCAGCAGCTTGGACAGGGATGGCGACGAGCAGTACTTC. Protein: CASSLDRDGDEQYF.